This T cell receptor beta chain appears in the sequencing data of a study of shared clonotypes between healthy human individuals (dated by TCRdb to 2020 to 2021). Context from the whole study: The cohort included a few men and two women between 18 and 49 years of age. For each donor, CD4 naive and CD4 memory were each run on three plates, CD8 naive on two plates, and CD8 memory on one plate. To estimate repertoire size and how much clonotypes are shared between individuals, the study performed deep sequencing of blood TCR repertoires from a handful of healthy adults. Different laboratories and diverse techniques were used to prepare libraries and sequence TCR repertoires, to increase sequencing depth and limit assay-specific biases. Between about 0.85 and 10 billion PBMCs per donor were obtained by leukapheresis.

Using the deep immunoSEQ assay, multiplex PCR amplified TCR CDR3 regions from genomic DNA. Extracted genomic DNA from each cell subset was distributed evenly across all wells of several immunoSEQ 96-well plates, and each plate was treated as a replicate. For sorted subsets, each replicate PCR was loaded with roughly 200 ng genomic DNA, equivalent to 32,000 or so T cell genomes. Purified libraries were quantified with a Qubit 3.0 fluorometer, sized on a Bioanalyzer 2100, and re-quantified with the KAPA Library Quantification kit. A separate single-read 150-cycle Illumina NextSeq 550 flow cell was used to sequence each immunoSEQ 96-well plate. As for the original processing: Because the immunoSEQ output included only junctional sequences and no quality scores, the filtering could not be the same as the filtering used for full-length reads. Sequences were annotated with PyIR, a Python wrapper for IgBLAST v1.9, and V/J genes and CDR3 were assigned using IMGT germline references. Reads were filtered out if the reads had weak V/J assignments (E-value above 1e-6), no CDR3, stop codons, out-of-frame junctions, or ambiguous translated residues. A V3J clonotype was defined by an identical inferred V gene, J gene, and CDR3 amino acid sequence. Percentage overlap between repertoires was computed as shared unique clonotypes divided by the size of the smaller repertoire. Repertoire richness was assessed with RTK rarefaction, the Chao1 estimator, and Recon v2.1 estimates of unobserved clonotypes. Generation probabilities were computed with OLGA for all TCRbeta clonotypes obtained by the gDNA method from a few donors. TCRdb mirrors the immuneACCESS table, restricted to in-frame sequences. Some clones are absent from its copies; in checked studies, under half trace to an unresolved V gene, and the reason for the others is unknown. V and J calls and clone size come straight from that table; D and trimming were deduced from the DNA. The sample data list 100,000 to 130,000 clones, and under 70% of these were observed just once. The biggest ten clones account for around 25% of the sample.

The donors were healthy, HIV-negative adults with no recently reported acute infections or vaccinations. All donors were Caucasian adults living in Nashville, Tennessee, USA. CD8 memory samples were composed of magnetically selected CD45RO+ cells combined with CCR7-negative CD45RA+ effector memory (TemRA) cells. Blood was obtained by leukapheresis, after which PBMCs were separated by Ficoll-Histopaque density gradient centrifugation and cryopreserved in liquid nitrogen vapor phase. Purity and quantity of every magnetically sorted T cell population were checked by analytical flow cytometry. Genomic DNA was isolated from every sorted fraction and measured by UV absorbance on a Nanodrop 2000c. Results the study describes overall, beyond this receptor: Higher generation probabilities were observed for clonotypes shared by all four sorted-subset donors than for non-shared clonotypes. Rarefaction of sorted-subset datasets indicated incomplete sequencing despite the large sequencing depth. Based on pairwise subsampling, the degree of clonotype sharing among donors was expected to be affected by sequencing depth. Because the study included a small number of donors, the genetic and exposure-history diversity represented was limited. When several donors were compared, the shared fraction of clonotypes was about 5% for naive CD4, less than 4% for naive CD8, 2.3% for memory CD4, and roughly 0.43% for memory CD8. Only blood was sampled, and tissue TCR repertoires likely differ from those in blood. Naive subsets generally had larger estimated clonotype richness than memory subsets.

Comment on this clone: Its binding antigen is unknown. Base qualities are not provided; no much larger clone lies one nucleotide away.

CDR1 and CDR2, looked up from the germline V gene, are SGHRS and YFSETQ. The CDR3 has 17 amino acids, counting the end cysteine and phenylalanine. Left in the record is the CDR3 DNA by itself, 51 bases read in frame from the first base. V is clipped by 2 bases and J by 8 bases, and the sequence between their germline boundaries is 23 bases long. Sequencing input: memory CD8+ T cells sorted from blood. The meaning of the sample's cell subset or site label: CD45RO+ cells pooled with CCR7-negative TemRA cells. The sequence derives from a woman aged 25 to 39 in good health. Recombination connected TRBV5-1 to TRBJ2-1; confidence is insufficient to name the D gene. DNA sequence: TGCGCCAGCAGCTTATGGGGAACTCAGGCTAGTTCCGATGAGCAGTTCTTC. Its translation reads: CASSLWGTQASSDEQFF.